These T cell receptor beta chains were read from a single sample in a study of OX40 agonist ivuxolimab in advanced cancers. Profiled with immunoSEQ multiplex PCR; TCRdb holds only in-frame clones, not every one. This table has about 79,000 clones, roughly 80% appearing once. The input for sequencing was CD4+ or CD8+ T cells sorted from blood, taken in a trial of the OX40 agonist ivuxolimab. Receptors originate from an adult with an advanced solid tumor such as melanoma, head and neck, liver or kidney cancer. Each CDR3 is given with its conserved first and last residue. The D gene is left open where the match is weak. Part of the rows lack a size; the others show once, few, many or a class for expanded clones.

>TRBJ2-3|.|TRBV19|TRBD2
CASSTQRGGTDTQYF
TGTGCCAGTAGTACTCAGCGGGGCGGCACAGATACGCAGTATTTT
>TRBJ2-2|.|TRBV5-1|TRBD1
CASSLRQGFTGELFF
TGCGCCAGCAGCTTGCGACAGGGCTTCACCGGGGAGCTGTTTTTT
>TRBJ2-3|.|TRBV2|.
CASSLQAGALDTQYF
TGTGCCAGCAGCCTACAAGCGGGCGCCTTGGATACGCAGTATTTT
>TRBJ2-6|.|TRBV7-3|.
CASSSPGDSPSGANVLTF
TGTGCCAGCAGCTCACCGGGGGATTCCCCCTCTGGGGCCAACGTCCTGACTTTC
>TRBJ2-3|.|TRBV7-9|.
CASSFTADTQYF
TGTGCCAGCAGCTTTACGGCAGATACGCAGTATTTT
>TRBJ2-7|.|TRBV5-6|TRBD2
CASSRTGLADDYEQYF
TGTGCCAGCAGCCGTACGGGACTAGCGGACGACTACGAGCAGTACTTC
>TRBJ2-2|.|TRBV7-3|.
CASSLGGSAGELFF
TGTGCCAGCAGCCTGGGGGGTAGCGCCGGGGAGCTGTTTTTT
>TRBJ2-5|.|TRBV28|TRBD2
CASTDGGRVSQETQYF
TGTGCCAGCACCGACGGGGGGAGGGTGAGCCAAGAGACCCAGTACTTC
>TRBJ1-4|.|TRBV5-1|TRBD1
CASSYRTGQEKLFF
TGCGCCAGCAGCTACCGGACAGGACAGGAAAAACTGTTTTTT
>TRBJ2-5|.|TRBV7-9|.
CASSKDGGRETQYF
TGTGCCAGCAGCAAGGACGGAGGCAGGGAGACCCAGTACTTC
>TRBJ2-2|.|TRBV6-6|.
CASSSPGTKNTGELFF
TGTGCCAGCAGTTCCCCCGGGACCAAAAACACCGGGGAGCTGTTTTTT
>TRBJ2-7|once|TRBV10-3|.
CAISESRQAWEQYF
TGTGCCATCAGTGAGTCCCGACAGGCCTGGGAGCAGTACTTC
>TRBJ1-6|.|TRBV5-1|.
CASRFWTEGSPLHF
TGCGCCAGCAGATTCTGGACAGAGGGTTCACCCCTCCACTTT
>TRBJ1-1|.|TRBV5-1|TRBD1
CASSTEGQGEAFF
TGCGCCAGCAGCACAGAAGGACAGGGAGAGGCTTTCTTT
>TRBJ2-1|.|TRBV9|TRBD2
CASSVALPTRLAGGGNEQFF
TGTGCCAGCAGCGTAGCGCTTCCCACCAGATTGGCGGGAGGAGGCAATGAGCAGTTCTTC
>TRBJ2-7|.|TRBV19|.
CASSRQAIGRSYEQYF
TGTGCCAGTAGTCGCCAAGCCATAGGCCGATCCTACGAGCAGTACTTC
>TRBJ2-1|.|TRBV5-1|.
CASSLAVGEGSYNEQFF
TGCGCCAGCAGCTTGGCCGTGGGAGAGGGTTCCTACAATGAGCAGTTCTTC
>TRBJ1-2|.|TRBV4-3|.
CASSQARQASRGGYTF
TGCGCCAGCAGCCAAGCCCGCCAGGCTTCGAGGGGTGGCTACACCTTC
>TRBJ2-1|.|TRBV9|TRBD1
CASSVGDRGFSEQFF
TGTGCCAGCAGCGTAGGAGACAGGGGGTTTTCTGAGCAGTTCTTC
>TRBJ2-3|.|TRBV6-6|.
CASSSKTLTDTQYF
TGTGCCAGCAGTTCGAAGACCCTCACAGATACGCAGTATTTT
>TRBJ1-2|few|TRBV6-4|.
CASSDSRLYGTVYGYTF
TGTGCCAGCAGTGACTCGAGGCTTTACGGTACTGTCTATGGCTACACCTTC
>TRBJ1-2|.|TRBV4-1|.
CASSLRANYGYTF
TGCGCCAGCAGTCTTAGAGCTAACTATGGCTACACCTTC
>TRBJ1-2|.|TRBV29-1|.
CSVATPTARKGYTF
TGCAGCGTTGCAACACCGACAGCCAGAAAGGGCTACACCTTC
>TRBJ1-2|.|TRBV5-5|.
CASSRADYGYTF
TGTGCCAGCAGCAGGGCGGACTATGGCTACACCTTC
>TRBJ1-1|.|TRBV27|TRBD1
CASSLSIAAGGSTEAFF
TGTGCCAGCAGTTTATCGATCGCGGCAGGGGGTAGTACTGAAGCTTTCTTT
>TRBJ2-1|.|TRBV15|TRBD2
CATAPGLVTSNEQFF
TGTGCCACCGCACCGGGACTAGTTACCAGCAATGAGCAGTTCTTC
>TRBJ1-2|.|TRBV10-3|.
CAISPTEVRYGYTF
TGTGCCATCAGTCCGACAGAGGTTCGCTATGGCTACACCTTC
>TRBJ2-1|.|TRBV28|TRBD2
CASSFPGSGVNEQFF
TGTGCCAGCAGTTTCCCCGGGAGCGGGGTCAATGAGCAGTTCTTC
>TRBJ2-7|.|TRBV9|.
CASSVAPTYEQYF
TGTGCCAGCAGCGTAGCCCCTACCTACGAGCAGTACTTC
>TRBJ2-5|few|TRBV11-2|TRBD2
CASSPSLGLAGRTQYF
TGTGCCAGCAGCCCATCCCTGGGACTAGCGGGAAGGACCCAGTACTTC
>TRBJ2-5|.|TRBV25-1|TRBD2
CASSPLAGVRETQYF
TGTGCCAGCAGCCCTCTAGCGGGGGTGAGAGAGACCCAGTACTTC
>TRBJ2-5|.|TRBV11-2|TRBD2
CASSLDGAGGFGETQYF
TGTGCCAGCAGCTTAGATGGCGCGGGGGGTTTCGGAGAGACCCAGTACTTC
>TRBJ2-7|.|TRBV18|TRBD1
CASSPLAGTGFPEQYF
TGTGCCAGCTCACCACTCGCGGGGACAGGGTTTCCCGAGCAGTACTTC
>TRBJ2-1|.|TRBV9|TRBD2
CASSAERESIYNEQFF
TGTGCCAGCAGCGCCGAGCGGGAGTCAATCTACAATGAGCAGTTCTTC
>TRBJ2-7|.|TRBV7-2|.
CASSSRRGYEQYF
TGTGCCAGCAGCTCCCGGCGAGGGTACGAGCAGTACTTC
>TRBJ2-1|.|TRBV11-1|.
CASSSNNEQFF
TGTGCCAGCAGCTCAAATAATGAGCAGTTCTTC
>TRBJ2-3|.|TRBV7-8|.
CASSLTGLADTQYF
TGTGCCAGCAGCTTAACTGGACTCGCAGATACGCAGTATTTT
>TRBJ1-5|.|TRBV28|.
CATKEGYSNQPQHF
TGTGCCACTAAAGAGGGTTATAGCAATCAGCCCCAGCATTTT
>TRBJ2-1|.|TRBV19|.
CASSRGRSGLRNEQFF
TGTGCCAGTAGTAGGGGACGCAGCGGGTTGAGGAATGAGCAGTTCTTC
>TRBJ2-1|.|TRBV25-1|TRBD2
CASSIPGGDEQFF
TGTGCCAGCAGTATCCCCGGGGGGGATGAGCAGTTCTTC
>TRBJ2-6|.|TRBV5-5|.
CASSLEGVTRPGANVLTF
TGTGCCAGCAGCTTGGAGGGGGTGACGCGGCCTGGGGCCAACGTCCTGACTTTC
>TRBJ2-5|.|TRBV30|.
CAWSVVGNQETQYF
TGTGCCTGGAGTGTAGTTGGGAACCAAGAGACCCAGTACTTC
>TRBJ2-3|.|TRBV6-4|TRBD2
CASSGGGATDTQYF
TGTGCCAGCAGTGGCGGGGGGGCCACAGATACGCAGTATTTT
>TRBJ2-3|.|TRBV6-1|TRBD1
CASSERGRGADTQYF
TGTGCCAGCAGTGAAAGGGGGCGAGGGGCAGATACGCAGTATTTT
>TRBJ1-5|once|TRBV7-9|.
CASSPGGRDNQPQHF
TGTGCCAGCAGCCCCGGCGGGCGAGACAATCAGCCCCAGCATTTT
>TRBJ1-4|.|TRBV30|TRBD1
CAWRDDRGLLRPNEKLFF
TGTGCCTGGAGGGACGACAGGGGGCTGTTGAGGCCAAATGAAAAACTGTTTTTT
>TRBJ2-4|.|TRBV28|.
CASSPVEAAKNIQYF
TGTGCCAGCAGTCCGGTGGAGGCAGCCAAAAACATTCAGTACTTC
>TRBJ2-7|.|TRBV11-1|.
CASSSIREQYF
TGTGCCAGCAGCTCGATACGGGAGCAGTACTTC
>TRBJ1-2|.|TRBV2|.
CASSESGPTSPYGYTF
TGTGCCAGCAGTGAATCGGGTCCAACCTCTCCCTATGGCTACACCTTC
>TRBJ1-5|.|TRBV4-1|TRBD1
CASSQVIRGPSNQPQHF
TGCGCCAGCAGCCAGGTGATCAGGGGGCCATCCAATCAGCCCCAGCATTTT
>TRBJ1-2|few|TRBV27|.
CASSLGGTSLINYGYTF
TGTGCCAGCAGTTTAGGCGGGACATCACTCATCAACTATGGCTACACCTTC
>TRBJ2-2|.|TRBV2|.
CASSAGSDNTGELFF
TGTGCCAGCAGTGCCGGTAGCGATAACACCGGGGAGCTGTTTTTT